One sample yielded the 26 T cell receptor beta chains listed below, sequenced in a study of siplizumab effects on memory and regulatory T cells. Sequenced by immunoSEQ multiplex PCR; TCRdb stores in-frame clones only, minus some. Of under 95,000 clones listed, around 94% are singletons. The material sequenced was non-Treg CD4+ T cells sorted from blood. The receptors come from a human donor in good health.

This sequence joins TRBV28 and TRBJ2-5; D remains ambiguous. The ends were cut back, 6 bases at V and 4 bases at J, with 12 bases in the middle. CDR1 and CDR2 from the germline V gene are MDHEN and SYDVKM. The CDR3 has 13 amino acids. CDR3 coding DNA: TGTGCCAGCAGGAGGCTCCCCAGAGAGACCCAGTACTTC. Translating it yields CASRRLPRETQYF.

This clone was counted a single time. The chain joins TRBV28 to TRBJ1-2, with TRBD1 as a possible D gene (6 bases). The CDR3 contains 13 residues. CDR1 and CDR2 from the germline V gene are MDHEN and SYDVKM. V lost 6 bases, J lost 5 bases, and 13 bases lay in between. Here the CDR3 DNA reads TGTGCCAGCAGGCCAGGGGAGGGGTATGGCTACACCTTC. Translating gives CASRPGEGYGYTF.

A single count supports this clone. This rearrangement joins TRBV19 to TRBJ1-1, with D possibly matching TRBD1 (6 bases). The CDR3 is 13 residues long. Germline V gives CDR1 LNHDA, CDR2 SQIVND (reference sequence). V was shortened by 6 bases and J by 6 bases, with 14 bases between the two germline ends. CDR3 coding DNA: TGTGCCAGTAGCCTCGAGGGGGTATCTGAAGCTTTCTTT. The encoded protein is CASSLEGVSEAFF.

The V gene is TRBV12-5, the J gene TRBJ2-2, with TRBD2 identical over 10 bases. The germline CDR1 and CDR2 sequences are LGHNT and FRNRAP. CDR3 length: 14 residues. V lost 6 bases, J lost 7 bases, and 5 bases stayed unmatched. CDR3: CASGPSGSGGELFF. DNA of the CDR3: TGTGCTAGTGGCCCTAGCGGGAGCGGCGGGGAGCTGTTTTTT.

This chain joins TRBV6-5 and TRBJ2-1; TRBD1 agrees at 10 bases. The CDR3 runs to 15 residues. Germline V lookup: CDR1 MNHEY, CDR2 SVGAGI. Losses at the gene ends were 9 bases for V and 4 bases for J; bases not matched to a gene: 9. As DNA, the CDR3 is TGTGCCAGTCGTGAGACAGGGGGCGGTTACAATGAGCAGTTCTTC. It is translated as CASRETGGGYNEQFF.

CDR3 bases: TGTGCCAGCAGCACGCTCGAACAGGCGCGTAACTATGGCTACACCTTC. It yields the protein CASSTLEQARNYGYTF. V gene TRBV5-4 combines with J gene TRBJ1-2; D perhaps matches TRBD1 (5 bases). Germline loops: CDR1 SGHNT, CDR2 YYREEE (reference sequence). The CDR3 has 16 residues. V lost 4 bases and J 1 base, leaving 17 bases between the germline ends.

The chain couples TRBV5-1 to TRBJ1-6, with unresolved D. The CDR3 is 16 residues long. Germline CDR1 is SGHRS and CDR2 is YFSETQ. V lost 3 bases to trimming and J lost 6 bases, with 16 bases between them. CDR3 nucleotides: TGCGCCAGCAGCTCGGGCTCGGACTTTGGTAATTCACCCCTCCACTTT. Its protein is CASSSGSDFGNSPLHF.

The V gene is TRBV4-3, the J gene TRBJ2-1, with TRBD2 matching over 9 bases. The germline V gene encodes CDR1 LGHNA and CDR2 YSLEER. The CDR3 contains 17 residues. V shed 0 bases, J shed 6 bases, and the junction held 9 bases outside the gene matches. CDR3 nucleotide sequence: TGCGCCAGCAGCCAAGAGTTATGGTTAGCGGGAGTCAATGAGCAGTTCTTC. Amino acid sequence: CASSQELWLAGVNEQFF.

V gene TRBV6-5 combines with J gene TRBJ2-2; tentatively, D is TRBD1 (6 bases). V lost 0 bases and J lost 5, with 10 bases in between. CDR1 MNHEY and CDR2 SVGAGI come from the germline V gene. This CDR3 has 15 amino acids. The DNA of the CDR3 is TGTGCCAGCAGTTACTCGACACAGGGTACCGGGGAGCTGTTTTTT. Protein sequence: CASSYSTQGTGELFF.

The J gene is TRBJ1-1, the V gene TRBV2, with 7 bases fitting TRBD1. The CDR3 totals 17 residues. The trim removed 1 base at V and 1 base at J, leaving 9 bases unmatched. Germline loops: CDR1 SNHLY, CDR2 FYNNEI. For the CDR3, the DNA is TGTGCCAGCAGTGAAGATTGGGAGGGGGCGACGAACACTGAAGCTTTCTTT. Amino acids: CASSEDWEGATNTEAFF.

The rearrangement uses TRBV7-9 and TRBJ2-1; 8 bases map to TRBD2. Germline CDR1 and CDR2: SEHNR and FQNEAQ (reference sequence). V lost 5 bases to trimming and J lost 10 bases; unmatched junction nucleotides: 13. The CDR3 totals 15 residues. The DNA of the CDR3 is TGTGCCAGCAGCCAAATCCGGACTAGCCTGACAGAGCAGTTCTTC. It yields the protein CASSQIRTSLTEQFF.

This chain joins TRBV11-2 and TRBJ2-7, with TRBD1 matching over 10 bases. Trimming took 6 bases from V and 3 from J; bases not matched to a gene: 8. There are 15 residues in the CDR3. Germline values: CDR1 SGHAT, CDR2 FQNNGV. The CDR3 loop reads CASSTGTGAFYEQYF. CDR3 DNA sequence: TGTGCCAGCAGTACCGGGACAGGGGCTTTCTACGAGCAGTACTTC. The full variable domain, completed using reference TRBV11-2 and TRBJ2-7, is EAGVAQSPRYKIIEKRQSVAFWCNPISGHATLYWYQQILGQGPKLLIQFQNNGVVDDSQLPKDRFSAERLKGVDSTLKIQPAKLEDSAVYLCASSTGTGAFYEQYFGPGTRLTVT.

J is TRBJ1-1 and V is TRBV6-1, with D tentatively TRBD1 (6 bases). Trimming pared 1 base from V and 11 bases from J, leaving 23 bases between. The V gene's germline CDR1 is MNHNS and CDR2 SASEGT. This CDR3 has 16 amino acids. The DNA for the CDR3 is TGTGCCAGCAGTGAAGGGTTTGGGGGGGCCCAAAGGTGGGCTTTCTTT. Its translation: CASSEGFGGAQRWAFF.

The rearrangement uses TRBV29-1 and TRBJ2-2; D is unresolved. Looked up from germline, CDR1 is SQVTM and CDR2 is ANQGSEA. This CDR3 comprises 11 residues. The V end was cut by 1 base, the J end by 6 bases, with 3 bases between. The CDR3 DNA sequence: TGCAGCGTTGAAGCCCCCGGGGAGCTGTTTTTT. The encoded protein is CSVEAPGELFF.

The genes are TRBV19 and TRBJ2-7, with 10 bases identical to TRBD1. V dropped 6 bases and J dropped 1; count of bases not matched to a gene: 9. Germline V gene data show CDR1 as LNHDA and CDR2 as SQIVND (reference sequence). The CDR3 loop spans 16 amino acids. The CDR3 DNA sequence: TGTGCCAGTAGGGAGAGTCCGGGACAGGGGTCCTACGAGCAGTACTTC. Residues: CASRESPGQGSYEQYF.

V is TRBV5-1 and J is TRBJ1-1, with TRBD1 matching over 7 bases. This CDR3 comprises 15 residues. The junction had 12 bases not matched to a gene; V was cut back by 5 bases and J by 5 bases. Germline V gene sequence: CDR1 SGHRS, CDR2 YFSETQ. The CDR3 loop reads CASRLLLQGTTEAFF. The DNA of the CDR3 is TGCGCCAGCAGACTACTCTTACAGGGGACAACTGAAGCTTTCTTT.

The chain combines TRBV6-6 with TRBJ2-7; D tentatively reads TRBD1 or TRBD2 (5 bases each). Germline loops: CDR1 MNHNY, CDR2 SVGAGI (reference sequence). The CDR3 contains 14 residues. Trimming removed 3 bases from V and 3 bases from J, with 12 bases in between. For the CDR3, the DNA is TGTGCCAGCAGTTATGAGGGGCGAAACTACGAGCAGTACTTC. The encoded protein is CASSYEGRNYEQYF.

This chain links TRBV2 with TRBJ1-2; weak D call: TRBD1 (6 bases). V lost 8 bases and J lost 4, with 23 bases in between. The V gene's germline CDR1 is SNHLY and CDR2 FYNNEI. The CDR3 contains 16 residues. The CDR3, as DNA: TGTGCCAGCGGTACCCCGGCGAGGGGGGCGGCCTATGGCTACACCTTC. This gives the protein CASGTPARGAAYGYTF.

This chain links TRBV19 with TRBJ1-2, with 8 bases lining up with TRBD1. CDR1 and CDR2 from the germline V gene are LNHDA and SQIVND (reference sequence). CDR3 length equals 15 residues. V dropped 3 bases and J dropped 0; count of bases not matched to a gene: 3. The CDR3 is CASSIPRGPNYGYTF. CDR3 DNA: TGTGCCAGTAGTATCCCCAGGGGGCCTAACTATGGCTACACCTTC.

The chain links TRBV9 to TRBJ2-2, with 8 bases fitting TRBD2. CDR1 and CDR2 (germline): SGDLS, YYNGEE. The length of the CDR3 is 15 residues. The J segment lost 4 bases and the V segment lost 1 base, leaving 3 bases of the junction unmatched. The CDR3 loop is CASSVTSGVTGELFF. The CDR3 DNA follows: TGTGCCAGCAGCGTAACTAGCGGCGTCACCGGGGAGCTGTTTTTT.

The CDR3 loop reads CASSLAGGEQYF. The CDR3 DNA follows: TGTGCCAGCAGCTTAGCGGGAGGCGAGCAGTACTTC. V and J are TRBV7-9 and TRBJ2-7; tentative D call: TRBD2 (6 bases). Between the trimmed V and J ends, which lost 0 bases and 6 bases, there was a span of 6 bases. This CDR3 spans 12 amino acids. Germline CDR1 SEHNR, CDR2 FQNEAQ (reference sequence).

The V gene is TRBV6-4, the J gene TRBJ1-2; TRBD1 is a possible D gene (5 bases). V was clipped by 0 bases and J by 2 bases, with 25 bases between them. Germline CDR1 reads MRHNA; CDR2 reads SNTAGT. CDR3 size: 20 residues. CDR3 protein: CASSDSFRLGPIAANYGYTF. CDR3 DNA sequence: TGTGCCAGCAGTGACTCGTTCCGTTTGGGACCGATAGCAGCGAACTATGGCTACACCTTC.

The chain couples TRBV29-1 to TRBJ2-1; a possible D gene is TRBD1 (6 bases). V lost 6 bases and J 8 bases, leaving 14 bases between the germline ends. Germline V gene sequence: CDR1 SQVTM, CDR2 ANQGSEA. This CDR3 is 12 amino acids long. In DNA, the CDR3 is TGCAGCGTCGCTACAGGGCCCCATGAGCAGTTCTTC. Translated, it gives CSVATGPHEQFF.

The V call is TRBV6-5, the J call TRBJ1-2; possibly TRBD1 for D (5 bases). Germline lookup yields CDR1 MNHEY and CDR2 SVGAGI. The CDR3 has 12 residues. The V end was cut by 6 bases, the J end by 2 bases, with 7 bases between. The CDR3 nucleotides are TGTGCCAGCAGGGACACAAACTATGGCTACACCTTC. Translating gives CASRDTNYGYTF.

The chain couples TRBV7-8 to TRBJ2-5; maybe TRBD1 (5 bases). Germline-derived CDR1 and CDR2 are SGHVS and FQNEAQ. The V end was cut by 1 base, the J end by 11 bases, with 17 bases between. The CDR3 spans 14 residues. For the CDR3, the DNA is TGTGCCAGCAGCTTAGGGAGACAGCCCTTTGGGCAGTACTTC. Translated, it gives CASSLGRQPFGQYF.

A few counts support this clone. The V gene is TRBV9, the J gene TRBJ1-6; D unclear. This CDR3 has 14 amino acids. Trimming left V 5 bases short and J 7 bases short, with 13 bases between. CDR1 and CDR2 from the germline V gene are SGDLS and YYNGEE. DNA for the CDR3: TGTGCCAGCAGTGCCCACGTGGCCAATTCACCCCTCCACTTT. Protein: CASSAHVANSPLHF. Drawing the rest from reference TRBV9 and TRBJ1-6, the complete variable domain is DSGVTQTPKHLITATGQRVTLRCSPRSGDLSVYWYQQSLDQGLQFLIQYYNGEERAKGNILERFSAQQFPDLHSELNLSSLELGDSALYFCASSAHVANSPLHFGNGTRLTVT.